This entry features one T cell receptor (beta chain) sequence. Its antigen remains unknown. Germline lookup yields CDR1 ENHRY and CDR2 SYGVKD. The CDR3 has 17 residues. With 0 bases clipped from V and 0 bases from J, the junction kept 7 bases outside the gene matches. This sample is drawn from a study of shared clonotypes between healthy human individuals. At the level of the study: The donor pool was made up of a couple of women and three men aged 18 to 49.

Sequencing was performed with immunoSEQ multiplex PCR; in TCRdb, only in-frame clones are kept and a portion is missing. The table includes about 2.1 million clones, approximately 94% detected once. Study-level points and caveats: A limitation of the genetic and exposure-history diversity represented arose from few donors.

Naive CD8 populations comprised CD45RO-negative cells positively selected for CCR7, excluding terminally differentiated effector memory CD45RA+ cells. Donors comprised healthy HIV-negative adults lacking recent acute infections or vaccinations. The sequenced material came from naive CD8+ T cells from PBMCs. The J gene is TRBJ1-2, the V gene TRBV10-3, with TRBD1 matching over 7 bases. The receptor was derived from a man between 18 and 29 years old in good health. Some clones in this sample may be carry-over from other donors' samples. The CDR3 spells CAISESLQGIANYGYTF. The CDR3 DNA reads TGTGCCATCAGTGAGTCGCTACAGGGGATAGCTAACTATGGCTACACCTTC.